The rows below give T cell receptor beta chains drawn from one sample of a study of OX40 agonist ivuxolimab in advanced cancers. Assay used: immunoSEQ multiplex PCR; TCRdb lists only in-frame clones, some missing. The sample lists fewer than 120,000 clones, around 90% occurring once. This sample comprised CD4+ or CD8+ T cells sorted from blood, obtained in a trial of the OX40 agonist ivuxolimab. The receptors shown here come from an adult with an advanced solid tumor such as melanoma, head and neck, liver or kidney cancer. Both conserved end residues are part of each CDR3. Each record gives: V gene, clone size, J gene, D gene, CDR3 DNA, CDR3 protein. The D gene is left open where the match is weak. Clone sizes are given selectively: once, few, many, or a class where the clone is expanded.

TRBV5-1,.,TRBJ2-3,.,TGCGCCAGCAGCTTGGGCCTCGAAGATACGCAGTATTTT,CASSLGLEDTQYF
TRBV18,.,TRBJ1-4,.,TGTGCCAGCTCACAACGGTCGGCCGGGGTTAATGAAAAACTGTTTTTT,CASSQRSAGVNEKLFF
TRBV7-2,.,TRBJ2-1,.,TGTGCCAGCAGCCTAGACCCCCAGAAGCATGAGCAGTTCTTC,CASSLDPQKHEQFF
TRBV6-5,.,TRBJ1-6,TRBD1,TGTGCCAGCAGAATGACAGGGATCAATTATTCACCCCTCCACTTT,CASRMTGINYSPLHF
TRBV6-5,.,TRBJ1-4,.,TGTGCCAGCAGTTACTCCAGGAGGGGGAATGAAAAACTGTTTTTT,CASSYSRRGNEKLFF
TRBV19,.,TRBJ1-2,TRBD1,TGTGCCAGTCGCGCCGGGACAGCTTCCGGGGACTATGGCTACACCTTC,CASRAGTASGDYGYTF
TRBV4-3,.,TRBJ1-1,.,TGCGCCAGCAGCCAAGATCGGGGAATGATACCTTACGAAGCTTTCTTT,CASSQDRGMIPYEAFF
TRBV19,once,TRBJ2-1,.,TGTGCCAGTAGTATATCTCGCGACTGGTACAATGAGCAGTTCTTC,CASSISRDWYNEQFF
TRBV7-2,once,TRBJ1-1,.,TGTGCCAGCAGCAGGGGAGGAGAAACTGAAGCTTTCTTT,CASSRGGETEAFF
TRBV6-5,.,TRBJ1-3,.,TGTGCCAGCAGTTACACGTCGCCAATTGGAAACACCATATATTTT,CASSYTSPIGNTIYF
TRBV19,.,TRBJ1-3,.,TGTGCCAGTAGTATAGGGCGAACAGGCTCTGGAAACACCATATATTTT,CASSIGRTGSGNTIYF
TRBV30,.,TRBJ2-5,.,TGTGCCTGGAGGACCGACCAAGAGACCCAGTACTTC,CAWRTDQETQYF
TRBV5-1,.,TRBJ2-7,TRBD1,TGCGCCAGCAGCTTGGAAGGAGACAGGGACGAGCAGTACTTC,CASSLEGDRDEQYF
TRBV27,.,TRBJ2-2,.,TGTGCCAGCAGTTTAATGTTCGGGGAGCTGTTTTTT,CASSLMFGELFF
TRBV9,.,TRBJ2-5,.,TGTGCCAGCAGCGTAGCGGGAGAAAGGGGGACCCAGTACTTC,CASSVAGERGTQYF
TRBV7-8,.,TRBJ1-1,.,TGTGCCAGCAGCTTAGGGACTCTTCAGGTGAACACTGAAGCTTTCTTT,CASSLGTLQVNTEAFF
TRBV11-2,once,TRBJ1-1,.,TGTGCCAGCAGTTCCCAGGGGCGAGAAGCTTTCTTT,CASSSQGREAFF
TRBV27,.,TRBJ1-1,.,TGTGCCAGCGGACGGGGGACTGAAGCTTTCTTT,CASGRGTEAFF
TRBV9,.,TRBJ2-3,.,TGTGCCAGCAGCGTAGTGGGAGATACGCAGTATTTT,CASSVVGDTQYF
TRBV7-6,.,TRBJ2-1,TRBD2,TGTGCCAGCAGCGGGTCCGGGACTAGCGGGAGTGATGAGCAGTTCTTC,CASSGSGTSGSDEQFF
TRBV28,.,TRBJ1-2,TRBD1,TGTGCCAGCAGACTACAGGGGCAGATCTATGGCTACACCTTC,CASRLQGQIYGYTF
TRBV5-4,once,TRBJ2-7,.,TGTGCCAGCAGCTTGGGGCAGGGGAGCTCCTACGAGCAGTACTTC,CASSLGQGSSYEQYF
TRBV19,.,TRBJ2-1,TRBD2,TGTGCCAGTAGTATCACTAGCGGAGACAATGAGCAGTTCTTC,CASSITSGDNEQFF
TRBV10-3,once,TRBJ1-2,.,TGTGCCATCAGCACCGAGGGCGGGAACTATGGCTACACCTTC,CAISTEGGNYGYTF
TRBV19,.,TRBJ2-3,.,TGTGCCAGTAGTATAAGGGGCATGAGGTCAGATACGCAGTATTTT,CASSIRGMRSDTQYF
TRBV5-1,.,TRBJ2-3,TRBD2,TGCGCCAGCAGCCCGGGACTAGCGGGAGGGAACACAGATACGCAGTATTTT,CASSPGLAGGNTDTQYF
TRBV2,few,TRBJ2-3,TRBD2,TGTGCCAGCAGTGTGGGGACTAGCGGGGGGCCTAGCACAGATACGCAGTATTTT,CASSVGTSGGPSTDTQYF
TRBV5-1,.,TRBJ2-2,.,TGCGCCAGCAGCTTTAGCGGTTACACCGGGGAGCTGTTTTTT,CASSFSGYTGELFF
TRBV5-8,.,TRBJ2-1,TRBD2,TGTGCCAGCAGCCGGGGGGGGACTAGCGGGACCTACAATGAGCAGTTCTTC,CASSRGGTSGTYNEQFF
TRBV6-1,.,TRBJ1-2,TRBD1,TGTGCCAGCAGTGAAGGGGACAGGGTGTATGGCTACACCTTC,CASSEGDRVYGYTF
TRBV18,.,TRBJ1-1,.,TGTGCCAGCTCACCCGCATCTGAGGAGCTGAACACTGAAGCTTTCTTT,CASSPASEELNTEAFF
TRBV2,.,TRBJ2-2,.,TGTGCCAGCAGTCGGGATGTTGTCACCGGGGAGCTGTTTTTT,CASSRDVVTGELFF
TRBV9,.,TRBJ2-1,.,TGTGCCAGCAGCCTCGGGGGAATAACCAATGAGCAGTTCTTC,CASSLGGITNEQFF
TRBV5-1,.,TRBJ2-2,.,TGCGCCAGCAGCCAACACCGGACAGACCCGCACACCGGGGAGCTGTTTTTT,CASSQHRTDPHTGELFF
TRBV6-6,.,TRBJ1-4,.,TGTGCCAGCAGTTACCGGCCAGCTGCAACTAATGAAAAACTGTTTTTT,CASSYRPAATNEKLFF
TRBV29-1,few,TRBJ2-1,.,TGCAGCGCGATTGAGGACAATGAGCAGTTCTTC,CSAIEDNEQFF
TRBV21-1,.,TRBJ1-5,.,TGTGCCAGCAGCACCTTCAACAGGACAGACGATCAGCCCCAGCATTTT,CASSTFNRTDDQPQHF
TRBV5-1,.,TRBJ2-3,.,TGCGCCAGCAGCTTGGTCGAAATCACAGATACGCAGTATTTT,CASSLVEITDTQYF
TRBV29-1,.,TRBJ1-5,.,TGCAGCGTTACTGATCGGGCCAATCAGCCCCAGCATTTT,CSVTDRANQPQHF
TRBV19,.,TRBJ1-2,.,TGTGCCAGTAGTATAGGCCAGCGCGCATCAGGTGGCTACACCTTC,CASSIGQRASGGYTF
TRBV4-1,.,TRBJ1-3,.,TGCGCCAGCAGCCAAGATTGGGGGGCTGGAGGAAACACCATATATTTT,CASSQDWGAGGNTIYF
TRBV6-6,.,TRBJ2-1,.,TGTGCCAGCAGTTACGGAGAAGGGAATGAGCAGTTCTTC,CASSYGEGNEQFF
TRBV5-4,.,TRBJ2-5,.,TGTGCCAGCAGCTTGGTTTCGGAGACCCAGTACTTC,CASSLVSETQYF
TRBV28,.,TRBJ2-2,TRBD1,TGTGCCAGCGCCGGGACAGGGGCCCCTGCGGGCACCGGGGAGCTGTTTTTT,CASAGTGAPAGTGELFF
TRBV12-5,.,TRBJ1-5,.,TGTGCTAGTGGTGGAGTGGGAAGCAATCAGCCCCAGCATTTT,CASGGVGSNQPQHF